This T cell receptor beta chain was captured in a study of regulatory T cells in long-lasting Graves disease. This clonotype was seen ten or more times. Specified time point: newly diagnosed GD, antithyroid drugs for less than 3 months. There was RNA extracted from PBMCs, and the TCR library was made from it. Trimming cost V 1 base and J 2 bases, with 12 bases left between them. The CDR3 runs to 15 residues. Germline V gene data show CDR1 as GTSNPN and CDR2 as SVGIG (reference sequence). Investigators prepared the TCR beta libraries by applying iRepertoire HTBI primers and Arm-PCR of CDR3 regions. TCRdb re-analysed the multiplex PCR reads in MiXCR, keeping a single row per CDR3 protein. This sample carries 350,000 to 550,000 distinct CDR3 sequences, approximately 15% of them seen once, and the ten largest clones take approximately 16%. The data also belong to a second study, concerning T cells in Graves' hyperthyroidism and ophthalmopathy.

The sequence was obtained from a woman in her 30s with Graves disease. The rearrangement uses TRBV30 and TRBJ2-1, with D unclear. The sequences come from peripheral blood mononuclear cells (PBMCs), collected at new diagnosis, from a patient treated with antithyroid drugs. CDR3 coding DNA: TGTGCCTGGAGTGGCGGTCCACCGACCTACAATGAGCAGTTCTTC. It specifies CAWSGGPPTYNEQFF.